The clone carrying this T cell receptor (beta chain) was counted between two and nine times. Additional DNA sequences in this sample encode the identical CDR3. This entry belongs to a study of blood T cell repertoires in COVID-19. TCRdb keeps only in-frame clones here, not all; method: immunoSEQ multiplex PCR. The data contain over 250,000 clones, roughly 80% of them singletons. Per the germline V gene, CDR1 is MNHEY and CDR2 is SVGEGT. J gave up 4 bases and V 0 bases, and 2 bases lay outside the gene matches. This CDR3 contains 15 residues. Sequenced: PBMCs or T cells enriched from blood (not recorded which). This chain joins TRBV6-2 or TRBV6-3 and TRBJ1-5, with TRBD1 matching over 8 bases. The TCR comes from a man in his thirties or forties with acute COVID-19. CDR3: CASSYSGTGNQPQHF. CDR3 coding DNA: TGTGCCAGCAGTTACTCGGGGACAGGTAATCAGCCCCAGCATTTT.